The clone carrying this TCR beta chain was observed a handful of times. The source of the sample is a study of blood T cell repertoires in COVID-19. Overall study context: Both acute and convalescent COVID-19 samples were obtained from the United States, Italy and Spain. Sources were T cells, B-cell-depleted T cells, or PBMCs; the material itself was cDNA or gDNA.

Study processing details: Reference gene primer amplification gave nucleated cell count estimates. Produced via immunoSEQ multiplex PCR; TCRdb's table is partial and in-frame only. That table is the source of V, J and clone size, and D and trimming were worked out from the DNA. The sample has 95,000 to 100,000 clones, around 92% seen once. V gave up 5 bases and J gave up 5 bases, with 12 bases separating them. The CDR3 has 13 amino acids. Germline V lookup: CDR1 ENHRY, CDR2 SYGVKD. The chain couples TRBV10-3 to TRBJ1-1; tentatively, D is TRBD1 (6 bases). Sequencing was performed on peripheral blood. The clonotype was recovered from a man aged 50 to 59 with active COVID-19. The CDR3 bases are TGTGCCATCAGTAACAGGGTTGGAACTGAAGCTTTCTTT. Amino acids: CAISNRVGTEAFF.